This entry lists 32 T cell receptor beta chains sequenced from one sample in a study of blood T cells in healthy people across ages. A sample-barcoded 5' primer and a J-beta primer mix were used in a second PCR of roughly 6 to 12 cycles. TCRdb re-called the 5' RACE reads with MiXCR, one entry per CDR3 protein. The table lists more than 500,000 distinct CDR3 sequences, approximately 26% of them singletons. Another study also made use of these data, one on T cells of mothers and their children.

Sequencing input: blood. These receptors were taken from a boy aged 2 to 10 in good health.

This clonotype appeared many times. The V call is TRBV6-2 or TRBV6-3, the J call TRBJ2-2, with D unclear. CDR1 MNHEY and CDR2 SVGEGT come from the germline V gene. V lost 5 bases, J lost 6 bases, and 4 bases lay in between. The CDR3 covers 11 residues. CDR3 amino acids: CASSPSGELFF. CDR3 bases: TGTGCCAGCAGTCCCTCCGGGGAGCTGTTTTTT.

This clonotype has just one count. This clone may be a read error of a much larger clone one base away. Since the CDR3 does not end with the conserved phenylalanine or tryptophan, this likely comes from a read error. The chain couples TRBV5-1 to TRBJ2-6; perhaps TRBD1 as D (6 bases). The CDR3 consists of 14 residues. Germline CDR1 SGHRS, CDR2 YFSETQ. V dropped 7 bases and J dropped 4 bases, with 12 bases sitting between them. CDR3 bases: TGCGCCAGCTCCTACAGGGCAGGGGCCAACGTCCTGACTTTA. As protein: CASSYRAGANVLTL.

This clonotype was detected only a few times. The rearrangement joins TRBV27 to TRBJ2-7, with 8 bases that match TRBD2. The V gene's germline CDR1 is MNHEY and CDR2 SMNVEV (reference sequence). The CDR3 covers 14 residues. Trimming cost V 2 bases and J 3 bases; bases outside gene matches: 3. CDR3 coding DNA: TGTGCCAGCAGTTTAACTAGCGGATTCTACGAGCAGTACTTC. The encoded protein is CASSLTSGFYEQYF.

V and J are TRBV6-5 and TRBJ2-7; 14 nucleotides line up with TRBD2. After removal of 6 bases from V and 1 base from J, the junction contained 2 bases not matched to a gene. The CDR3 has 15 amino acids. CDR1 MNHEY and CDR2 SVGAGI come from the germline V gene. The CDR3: CASRRLAGGSYEQYF. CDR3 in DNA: TGTGCCAGCAGACGACTAGCGGGAGGGTCCTACGAGCAGTACTTC.

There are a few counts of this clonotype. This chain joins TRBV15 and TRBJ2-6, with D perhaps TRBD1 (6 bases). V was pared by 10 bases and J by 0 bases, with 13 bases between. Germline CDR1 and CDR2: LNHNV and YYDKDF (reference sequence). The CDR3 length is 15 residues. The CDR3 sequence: CASTDSSSGANVLTF. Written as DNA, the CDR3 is TGTGCCAGTACGGACAGTAGCTCTGGGGCCAACGTCCTGACTTTC.

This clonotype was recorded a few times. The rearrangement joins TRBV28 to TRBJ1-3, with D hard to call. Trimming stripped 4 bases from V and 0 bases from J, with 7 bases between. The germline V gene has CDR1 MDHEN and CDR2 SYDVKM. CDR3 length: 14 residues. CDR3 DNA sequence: TGTGCCAGCAGTTCAGCTCACTCTGGAAACACCATATATTTT. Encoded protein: CASSSAHSGNTIYF.

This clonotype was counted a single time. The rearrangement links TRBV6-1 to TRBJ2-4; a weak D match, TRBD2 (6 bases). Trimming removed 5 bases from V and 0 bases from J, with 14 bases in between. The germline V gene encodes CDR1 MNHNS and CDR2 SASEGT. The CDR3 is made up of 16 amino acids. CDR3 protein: CASSRRGDLAKNIQYF. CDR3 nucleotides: TGTGCCAGCAGTCGGCGCGGGGACCTAGCCAAAAACATTCAGTACTTC.

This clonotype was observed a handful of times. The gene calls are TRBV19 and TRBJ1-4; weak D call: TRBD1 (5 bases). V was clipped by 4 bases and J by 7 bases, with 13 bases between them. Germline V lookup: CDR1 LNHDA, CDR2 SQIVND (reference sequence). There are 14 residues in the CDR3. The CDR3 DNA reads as TGTGCCAGTAGTACGCCAGACCAGGGTGAAAAACTGTTTTTT. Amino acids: CASSTPDQGEKLFF.

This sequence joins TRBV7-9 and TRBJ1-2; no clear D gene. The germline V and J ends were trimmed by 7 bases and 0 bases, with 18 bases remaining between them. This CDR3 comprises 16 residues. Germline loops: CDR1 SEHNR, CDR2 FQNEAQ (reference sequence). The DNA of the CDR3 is TGTGCCAGCACCTCTTATAGGTACAACGCTAACTATGGCTACACCTTC. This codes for CASTSYRYNANYGYTF. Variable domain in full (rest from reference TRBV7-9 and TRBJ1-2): DTGVSQNPRHKITKRGQNVTFRCDPISEHNRLYWYRQTLGQGPEFLTYFQNEAQLEKSRLLSDRFSAERPKGSFSTLEIQRTEQGDSAMYLCASTSYRYNANYGYTFGSGTRLTVV.

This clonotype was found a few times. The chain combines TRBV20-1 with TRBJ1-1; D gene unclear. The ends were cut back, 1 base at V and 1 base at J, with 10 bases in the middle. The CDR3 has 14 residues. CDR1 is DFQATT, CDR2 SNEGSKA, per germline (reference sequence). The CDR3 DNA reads TGCAGTGCTAGAGTGGCGGATCGGAACACTGAAGCTTTCTTT. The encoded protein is CSARVADRNTEAFF.

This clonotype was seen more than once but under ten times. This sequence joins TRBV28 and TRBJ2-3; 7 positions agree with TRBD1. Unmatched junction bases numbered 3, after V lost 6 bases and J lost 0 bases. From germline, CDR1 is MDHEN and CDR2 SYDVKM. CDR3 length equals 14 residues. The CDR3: CASSDRVSTDTQYF. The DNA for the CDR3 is TGTGCCAGCAGCGACAGGGTGAGCACAGATACGCAGTATTTT.

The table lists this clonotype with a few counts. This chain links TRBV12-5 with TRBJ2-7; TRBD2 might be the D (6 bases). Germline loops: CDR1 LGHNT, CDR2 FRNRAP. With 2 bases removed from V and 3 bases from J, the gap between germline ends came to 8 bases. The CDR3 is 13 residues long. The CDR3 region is CASGLTGDYEQYF. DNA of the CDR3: TGTGCTAGTGGTTTGACGGGGGACTACGAGCAGTACTTC.

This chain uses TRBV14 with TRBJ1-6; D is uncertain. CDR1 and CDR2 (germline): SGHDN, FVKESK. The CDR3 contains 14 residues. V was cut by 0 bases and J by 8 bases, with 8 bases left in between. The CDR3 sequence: CASSQDRIYSPLHF. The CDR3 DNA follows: TGTGCCAGCAGCCAAGACCGGATTTATTCACCCCTCCACTTT.

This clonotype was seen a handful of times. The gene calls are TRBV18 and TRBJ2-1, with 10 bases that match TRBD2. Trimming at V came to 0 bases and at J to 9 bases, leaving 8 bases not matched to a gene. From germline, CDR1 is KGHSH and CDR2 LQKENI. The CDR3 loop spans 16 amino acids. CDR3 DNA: TGTGCCAGCTCACCACCACTAGCGGGACCCTTAGGTGAGCAGTTCTTC. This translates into CASSPPLAGPLGEQFF.

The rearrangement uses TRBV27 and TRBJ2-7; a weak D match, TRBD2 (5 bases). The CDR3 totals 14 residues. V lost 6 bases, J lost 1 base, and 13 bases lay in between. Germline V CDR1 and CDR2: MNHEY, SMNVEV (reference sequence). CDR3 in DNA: TGTGCCAGCAGGAGGGTAAACCCATCCTACGAGCAGTACTTC. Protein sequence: CASRRVNPSYEQYF.

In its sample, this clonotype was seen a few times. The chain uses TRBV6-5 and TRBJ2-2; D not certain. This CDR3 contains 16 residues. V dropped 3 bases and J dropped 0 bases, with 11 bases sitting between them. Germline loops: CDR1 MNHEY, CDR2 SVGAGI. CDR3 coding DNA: TGTGCCAGCAGTTATGGGCGGAGATCGAACACCGGGGAGCTGTTTTTT. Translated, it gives CASSYGRRSNTGELFF.

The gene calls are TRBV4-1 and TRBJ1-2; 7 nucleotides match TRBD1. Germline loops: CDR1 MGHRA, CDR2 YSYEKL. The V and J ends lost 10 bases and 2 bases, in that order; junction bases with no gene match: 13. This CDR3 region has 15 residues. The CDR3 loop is CATNSGQRGNYGYTF. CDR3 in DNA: TGCGCCACGAATTCGGGACAGCGGGGGAACTATGGCTACACCTTC.

The CDR3 nucleotides read TGTGCCACCAATCCGACAGGGGGCCGCGCCCTTTTCTTT. It specifies CATNPTGGRALFF. The chain joins TRBV24-1 to TRBJ1-1; 10 nucleotides match TRBD1. V was clipped by 8 bases and J by 13 bases; unmatched bases: 12. CDR3 length equals 13 residues. The germline CDR1 and CDR2 sequences are KGHDR and SFDVKD.

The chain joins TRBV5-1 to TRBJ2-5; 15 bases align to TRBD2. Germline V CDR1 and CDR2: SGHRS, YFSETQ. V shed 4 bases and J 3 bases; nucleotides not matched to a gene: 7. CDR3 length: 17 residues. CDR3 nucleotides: TGCGCCAGCAGCCCGGGACTAGCGGGAGGTCTCGAAGAGACCCAGTACTTC. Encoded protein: CASSPGLAGGLEETQYF.

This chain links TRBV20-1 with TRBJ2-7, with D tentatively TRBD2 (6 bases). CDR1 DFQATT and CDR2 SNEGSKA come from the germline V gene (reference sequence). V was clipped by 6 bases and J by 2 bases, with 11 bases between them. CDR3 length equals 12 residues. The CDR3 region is CSARDLPYEQYF. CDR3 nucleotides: TGCAGTGCACGGGACTTACCCTACGAGCAGTACTTC.

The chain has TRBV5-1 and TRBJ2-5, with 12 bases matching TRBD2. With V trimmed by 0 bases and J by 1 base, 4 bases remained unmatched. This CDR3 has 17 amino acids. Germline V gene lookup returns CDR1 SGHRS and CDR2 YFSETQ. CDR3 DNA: TGCGCCAGCAGCTTGGGACTAGCGGGAGAAGCCCAAGAGACCCAGTACTTC. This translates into CASSLGLAGEAQETQYF.

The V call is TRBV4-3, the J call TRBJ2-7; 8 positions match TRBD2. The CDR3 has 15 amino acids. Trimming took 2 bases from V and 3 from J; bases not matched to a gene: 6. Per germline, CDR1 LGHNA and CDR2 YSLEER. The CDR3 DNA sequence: TGCGCCAGCAGCCAACAACTAGCGGCTGACTACGAGCAGTACTTC. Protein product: CASSQQLAADYEQYF.

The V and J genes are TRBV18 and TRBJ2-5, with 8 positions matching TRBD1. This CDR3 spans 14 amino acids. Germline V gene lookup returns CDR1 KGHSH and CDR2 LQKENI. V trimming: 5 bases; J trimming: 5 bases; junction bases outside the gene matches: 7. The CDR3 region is CASSVQGALETQYF. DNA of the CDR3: TGTGCCAGCTCAGTCCAGGGGGCCCTGGAGACCCAGTACTTC.

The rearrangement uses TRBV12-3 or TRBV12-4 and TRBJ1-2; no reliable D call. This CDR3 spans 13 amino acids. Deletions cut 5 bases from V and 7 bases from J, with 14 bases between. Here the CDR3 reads CASSLKGSGGYTF. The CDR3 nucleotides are TGTGCCAGCAGTCTGAAAGGTAGTGGTGGCTACACCTTC.

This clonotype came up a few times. CDR3 loop: CASSPGRSHYEQYF. Here the CDR3 DNA reads TGTGCCAGCAGCCCGGGACGGAGCCACTACGAGCAGTACTTC. The rearrangement links TRBV3-1 to TRBJ2-7; either TRBD1 or TRBD2 may supply D (5 bases each). Germline CDR1 LGHDT, CDR2 YNNKEL (reference sequence). The CDR3 is made up of 14 amino acids. The V and J ends lost 4 bases and 3 bases respectively, with 13 bases between them.

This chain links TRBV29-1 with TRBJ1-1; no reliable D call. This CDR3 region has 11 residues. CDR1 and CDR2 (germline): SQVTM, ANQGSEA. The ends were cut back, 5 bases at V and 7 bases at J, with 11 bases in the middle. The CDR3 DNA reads TGCAGCGTTCGTCAAAGACTTGAAGCTTTCTTT. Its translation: CSVRQRLEAFF.

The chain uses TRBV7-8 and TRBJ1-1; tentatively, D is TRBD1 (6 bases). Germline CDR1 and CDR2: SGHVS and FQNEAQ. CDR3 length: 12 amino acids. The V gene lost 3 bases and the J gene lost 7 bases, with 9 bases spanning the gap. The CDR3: CASSFDRHEAFF. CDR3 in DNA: TGTGCCAGCAGCTTCGACAGGCATGAAGCTTTCTTT.

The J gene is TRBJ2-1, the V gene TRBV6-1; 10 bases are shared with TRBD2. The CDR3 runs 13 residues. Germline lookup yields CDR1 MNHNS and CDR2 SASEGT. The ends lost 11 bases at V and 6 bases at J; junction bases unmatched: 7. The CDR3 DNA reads TGTGCCGGGAGCGGGAGGGCCGGCAATGAGCAGTTCTTC. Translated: CAGSGRAGNEQFF.

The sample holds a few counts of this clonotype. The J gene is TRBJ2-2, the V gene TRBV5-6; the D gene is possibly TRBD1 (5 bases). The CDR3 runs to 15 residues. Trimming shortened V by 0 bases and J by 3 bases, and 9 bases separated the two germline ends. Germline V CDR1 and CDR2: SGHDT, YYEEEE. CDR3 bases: TGTGCCAGCAGCTTGGGGCCACAGGACACCGGGGAGCTGTTTTTT. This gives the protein CASSLGPQDTGELFF.

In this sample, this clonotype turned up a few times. CDR3 nucleotide sequence: TGTGCCAGCAGCGGCGGAGCGGAGGTCTACAATGAGCAGTTCTTC. Its protein is CASSGGAEVYNEQFF. The V and J genes are TRBV7-9 and TRBJ2-1; D is perhaps TRBD2 (5 bases). The CDR3 sequence is 15 residues long. Germline V lookup: CDR1 SEHNR, CDR2 FQNEAQ (reference sequence). With 5 bases removed from V and 3 bases from J, the gap between germline ends came to 14 bases.

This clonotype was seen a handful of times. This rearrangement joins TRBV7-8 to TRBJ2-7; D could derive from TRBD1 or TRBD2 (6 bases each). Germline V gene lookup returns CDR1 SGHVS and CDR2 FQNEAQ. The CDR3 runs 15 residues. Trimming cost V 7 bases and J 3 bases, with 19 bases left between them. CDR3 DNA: TGTGCCAGCACTCTAGTGGGGGGCACCGACTACGAGCAGTACTTC. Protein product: CASTLVGGTDYEQYF.

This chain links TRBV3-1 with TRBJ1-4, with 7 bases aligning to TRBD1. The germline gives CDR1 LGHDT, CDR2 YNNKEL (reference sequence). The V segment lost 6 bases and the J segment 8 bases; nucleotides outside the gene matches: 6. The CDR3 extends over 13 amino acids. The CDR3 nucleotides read TGTGCCAGCAGTCGCGACAGGGAGGAAAAACTGTTTTTT. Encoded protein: CASSRDREEKLFF.